Sequencing of this T cell receptor beta chain was carried out in a study of beta chain features in type 1 diabetes. Notes on the study in general: The similarity of naive, central memory and Treg TCRB repertoires appeared greater among patients than among healthy donors. Possible PCR preference for shorter templates applied equally to patients and controls.

A single heparinised blood sample, averaging about 120 mL, was obtained per donor. The whole isolated RNA underwent reverse transcription, so sequencing captured expressed TCRB transcripts. Profiled with immunoSEQ multiplex PCR; TCRdb holds only in-frame clones, not every one. The sample consists of about 240,000 clones, 25% to 35% of them appearing once. As regards this clone: Its antigen is not known.

The CDR3 sequence is 14 residues long. CDR1 is ENHRY, CDR2 SYGVKD, per germline. V dropped 10 bases and J dropped 2 bases, with 16 bases sitting between them. The TCR was taken from a young man in good health. The specimen sequenced was central memory CD4+ T cells from blood. The chain joins TRBV10-3 to TRBJ2-3; TRBD1 might be the D (5 bases). CDR3 region: CATEGRADTDTQYF. In DNA form, the CDR3 reads TGTGCCACGGAAGGCAGGGCTGACACAGATACGCAGTATTTT.